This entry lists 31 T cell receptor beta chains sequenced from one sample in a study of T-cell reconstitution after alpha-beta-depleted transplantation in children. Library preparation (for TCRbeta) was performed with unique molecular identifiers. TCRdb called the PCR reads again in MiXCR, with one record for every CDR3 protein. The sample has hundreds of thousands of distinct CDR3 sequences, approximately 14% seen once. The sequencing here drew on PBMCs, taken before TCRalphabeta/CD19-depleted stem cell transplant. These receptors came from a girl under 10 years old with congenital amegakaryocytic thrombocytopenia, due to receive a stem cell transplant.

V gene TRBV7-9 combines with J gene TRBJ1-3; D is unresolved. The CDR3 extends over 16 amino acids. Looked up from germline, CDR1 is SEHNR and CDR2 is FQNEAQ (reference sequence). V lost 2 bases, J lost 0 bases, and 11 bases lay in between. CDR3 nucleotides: TGTGCCAGCAGCTTATCTTACGGCCTCTCTGGAAACACCATATATTTT. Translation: CASSLSYGLSGNTIYF.

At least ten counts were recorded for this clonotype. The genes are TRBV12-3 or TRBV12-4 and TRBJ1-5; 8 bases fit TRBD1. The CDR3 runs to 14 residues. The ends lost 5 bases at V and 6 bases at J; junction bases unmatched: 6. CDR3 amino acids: CASSTQGAVQPQHF. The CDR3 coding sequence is TGTGCCAGCAGTACGCAGGGGGCTGTTCAGCCCCAGCATTTT.

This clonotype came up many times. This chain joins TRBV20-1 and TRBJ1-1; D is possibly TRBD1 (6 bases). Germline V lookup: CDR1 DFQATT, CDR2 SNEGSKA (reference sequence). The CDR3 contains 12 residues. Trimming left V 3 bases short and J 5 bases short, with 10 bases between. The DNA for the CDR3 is TGCAGTGCTAGTGGGGGGCGGACTGAAGCTTTCTTT. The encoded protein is CSASGGRTEAFF.

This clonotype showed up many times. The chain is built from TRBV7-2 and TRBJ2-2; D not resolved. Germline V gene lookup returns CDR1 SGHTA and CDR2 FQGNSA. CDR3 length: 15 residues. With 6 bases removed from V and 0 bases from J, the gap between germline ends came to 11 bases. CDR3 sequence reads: CASSYDNPNTGELFF. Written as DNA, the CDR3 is TGTGCCAGCAGTTACGACAACCCGAACACCGGGGAGCTGTTTTTT.

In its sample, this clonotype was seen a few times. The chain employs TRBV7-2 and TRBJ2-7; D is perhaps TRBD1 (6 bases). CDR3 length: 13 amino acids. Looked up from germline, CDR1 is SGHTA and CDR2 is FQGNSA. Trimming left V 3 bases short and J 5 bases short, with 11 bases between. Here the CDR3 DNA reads TGTGCCAGCAGCTTGGTTGGGGGCGACGAGCAGTACTTC. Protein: CASSLVGGDEQYF.

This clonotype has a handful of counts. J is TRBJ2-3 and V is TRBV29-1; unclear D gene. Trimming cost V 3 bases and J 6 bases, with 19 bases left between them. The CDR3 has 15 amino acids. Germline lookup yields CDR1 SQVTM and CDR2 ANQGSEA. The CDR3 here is CSVDSPRGQSDTQYF. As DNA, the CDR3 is TGCAGCGTTGATTCACCCAGAGGTCAATCCGATACGCAGTATTTT.

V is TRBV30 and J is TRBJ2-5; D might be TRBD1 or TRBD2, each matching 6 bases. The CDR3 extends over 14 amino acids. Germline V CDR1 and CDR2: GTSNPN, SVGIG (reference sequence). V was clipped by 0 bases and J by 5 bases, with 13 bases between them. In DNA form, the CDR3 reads TGTGCCTGGAGTGTAGGGGGAGGAATTGAGACCCAGTACTTC. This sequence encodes CAWSVGGGIETQYF.

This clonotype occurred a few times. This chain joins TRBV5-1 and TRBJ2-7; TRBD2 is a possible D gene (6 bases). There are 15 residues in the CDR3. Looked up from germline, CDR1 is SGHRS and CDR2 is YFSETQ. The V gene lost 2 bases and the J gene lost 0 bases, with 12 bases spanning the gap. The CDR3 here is CASSFRGGASYEQYF. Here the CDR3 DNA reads TGCGCCAGCAGCTTCCGTGGCGGGGCCTCCTACGAGCAGTACTTC.

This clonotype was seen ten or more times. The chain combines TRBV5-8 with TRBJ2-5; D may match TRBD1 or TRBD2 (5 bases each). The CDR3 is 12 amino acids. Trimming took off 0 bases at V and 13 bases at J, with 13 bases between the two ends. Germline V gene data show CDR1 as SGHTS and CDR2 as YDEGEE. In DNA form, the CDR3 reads TGTGCCAGCAGCTTGGAACTAGGGGTTCCGTACTTC. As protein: CASSLELGVPYF.

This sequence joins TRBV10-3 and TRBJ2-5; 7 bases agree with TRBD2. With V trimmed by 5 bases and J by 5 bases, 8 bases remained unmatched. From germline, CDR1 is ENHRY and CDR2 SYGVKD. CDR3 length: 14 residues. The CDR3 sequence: CAISRGLDGETQYF. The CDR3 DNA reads TGTGCCATCAGTCGCGGACTAGACGGGGAGACCCAGTACTTC.

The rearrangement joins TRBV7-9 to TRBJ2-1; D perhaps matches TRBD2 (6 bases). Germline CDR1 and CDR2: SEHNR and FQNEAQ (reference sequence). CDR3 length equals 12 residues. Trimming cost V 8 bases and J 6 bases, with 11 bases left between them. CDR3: CASRLGANEQFF. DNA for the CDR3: TGTGCCAGCCGACTAGGCGCCAATGAGCAGTTCTTC.

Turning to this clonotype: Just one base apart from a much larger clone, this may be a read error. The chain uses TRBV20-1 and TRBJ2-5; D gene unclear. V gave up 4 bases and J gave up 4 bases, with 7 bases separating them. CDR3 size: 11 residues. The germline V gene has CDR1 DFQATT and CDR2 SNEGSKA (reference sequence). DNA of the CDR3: TGCAGTGCTACGGACCCAGAGACCCAGTACTTC. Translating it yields CSATDPETQYF.

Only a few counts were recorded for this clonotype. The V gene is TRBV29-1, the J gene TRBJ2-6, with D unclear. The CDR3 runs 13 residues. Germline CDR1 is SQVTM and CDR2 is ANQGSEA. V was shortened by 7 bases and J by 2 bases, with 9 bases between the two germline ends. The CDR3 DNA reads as TGCAGCGACGGACCGGCTGGGGCCAACGTCCTGACTTTC. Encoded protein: CSDGPAGANVLTF.

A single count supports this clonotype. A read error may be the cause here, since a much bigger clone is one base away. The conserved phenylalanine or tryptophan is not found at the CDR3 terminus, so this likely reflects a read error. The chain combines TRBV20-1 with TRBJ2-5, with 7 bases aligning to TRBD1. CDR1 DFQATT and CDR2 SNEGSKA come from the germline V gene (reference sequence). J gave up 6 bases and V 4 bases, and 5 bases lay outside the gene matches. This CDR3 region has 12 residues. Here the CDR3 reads CSAIQGMKTQYL. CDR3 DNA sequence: TGCAGTGCTATACAGGGGATGAAGACCCAGTACTTA.

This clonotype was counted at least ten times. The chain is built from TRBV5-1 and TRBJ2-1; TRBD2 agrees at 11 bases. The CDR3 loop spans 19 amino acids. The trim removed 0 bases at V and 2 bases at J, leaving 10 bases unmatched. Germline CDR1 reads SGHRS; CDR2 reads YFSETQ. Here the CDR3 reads CASSLAALAGGIAYNEQFF. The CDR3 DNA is TGCGCCAGCAGCTTGGCTGCGCTAGCGGGAGGTATAGCCTACAATGAGCAGTTCTTC.

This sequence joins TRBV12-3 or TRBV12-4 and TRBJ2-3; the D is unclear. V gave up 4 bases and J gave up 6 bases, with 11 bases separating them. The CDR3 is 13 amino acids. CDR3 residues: CASSSPSSDTQYF. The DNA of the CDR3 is TGTGCCAGCAGTTCCCCATCTAGTGATACGCAGTATTTT.

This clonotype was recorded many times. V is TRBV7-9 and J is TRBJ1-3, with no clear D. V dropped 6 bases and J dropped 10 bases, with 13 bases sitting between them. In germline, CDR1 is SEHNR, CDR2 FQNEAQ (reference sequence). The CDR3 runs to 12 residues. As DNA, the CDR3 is TGTGCCAGCAGTTCCGGGAACCCTACCATATATTTT. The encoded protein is CASSSGNPTIYF.

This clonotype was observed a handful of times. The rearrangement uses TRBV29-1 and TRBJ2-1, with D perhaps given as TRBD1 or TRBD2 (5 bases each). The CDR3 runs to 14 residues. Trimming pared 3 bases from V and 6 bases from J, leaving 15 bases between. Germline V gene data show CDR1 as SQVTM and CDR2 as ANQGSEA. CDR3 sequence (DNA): TGCAGCGTTGAGGGGGTGACAGCGATCAATGAGCAGTTCTTC. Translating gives CSVEGVTAINEQFF.

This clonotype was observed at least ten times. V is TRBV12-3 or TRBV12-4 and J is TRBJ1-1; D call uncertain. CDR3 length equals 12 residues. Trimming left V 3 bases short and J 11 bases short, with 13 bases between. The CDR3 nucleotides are TGTGCCAGCAGTTTTAGTCAGGTGGAGGCTTTCTTT. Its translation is CASSFSQVEAFF.

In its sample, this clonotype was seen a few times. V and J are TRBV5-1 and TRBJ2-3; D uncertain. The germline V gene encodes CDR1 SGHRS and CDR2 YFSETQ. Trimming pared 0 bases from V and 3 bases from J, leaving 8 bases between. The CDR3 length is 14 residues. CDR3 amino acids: CASSLVDQTDTQYF. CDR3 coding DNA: TGCGCCAGCAGCTTGGTGGATCAGACAGATACGCAGTATTTT.

In nucleotides, the CDR3 is TGTGCCTGGAGTGTAGGGACAAACTATGGCTACACCTTC. Its protein is CAWSVGTNYGYTF. V usage is TRBV30 and J usage is TRBJ1-2; tentatively, D is TRBD1 (6 bases). Trimming removed 0 bases from V and 2 bases from J, with 7 bases in between. Germline loops: CDR1 GTSNPN, CDR2 SVGIG (reference sequence). The CDR3 loop spans 13 amino acids.

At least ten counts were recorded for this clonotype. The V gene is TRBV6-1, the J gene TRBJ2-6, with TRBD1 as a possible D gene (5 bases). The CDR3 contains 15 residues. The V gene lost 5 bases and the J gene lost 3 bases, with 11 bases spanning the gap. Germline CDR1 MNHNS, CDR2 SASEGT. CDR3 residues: CASSPGIYGANVLTF. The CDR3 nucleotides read TGTGCCAGCAGTCCAGGGATTTATGGGGCCAACGTCCTGACTTTC.

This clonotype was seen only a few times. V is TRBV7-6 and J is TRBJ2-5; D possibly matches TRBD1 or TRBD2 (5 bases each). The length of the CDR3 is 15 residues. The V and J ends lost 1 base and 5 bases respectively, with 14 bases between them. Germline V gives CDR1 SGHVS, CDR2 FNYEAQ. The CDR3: CASSLVIEGQETQYF. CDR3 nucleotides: TGTGCCAGCAGCTTAGTGATTGAGGGGCAGGAGACCCAGTACTTC.

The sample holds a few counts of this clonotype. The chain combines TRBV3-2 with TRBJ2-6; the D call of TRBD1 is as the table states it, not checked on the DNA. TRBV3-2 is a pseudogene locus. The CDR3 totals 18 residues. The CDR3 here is CASSLRQGPLSRSNVLTF. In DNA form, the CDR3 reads TGTGCCAGCAGTTTGAGACAGGGGCCCCTCTCCAGGTCCAACGTCCTGACTTTC.

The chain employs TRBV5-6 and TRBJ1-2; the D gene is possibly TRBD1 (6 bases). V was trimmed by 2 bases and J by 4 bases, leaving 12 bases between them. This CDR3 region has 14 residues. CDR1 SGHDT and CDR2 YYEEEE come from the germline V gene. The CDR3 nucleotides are TGTGCCAGCAGCTTAAGTCGGACAGCCTATGGCTACACCTTC. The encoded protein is CASSLSRTAYGYTF.

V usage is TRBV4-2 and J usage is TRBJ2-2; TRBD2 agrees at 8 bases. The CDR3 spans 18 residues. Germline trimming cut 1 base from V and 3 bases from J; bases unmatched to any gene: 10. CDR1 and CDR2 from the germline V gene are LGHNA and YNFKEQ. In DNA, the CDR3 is TGTGCCAGCAGCCAAGTTTTGTATCGGGAGGGCTACACCGGGGAGCTGTTTTTT. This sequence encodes CASSQVLYREGYTGELFF.

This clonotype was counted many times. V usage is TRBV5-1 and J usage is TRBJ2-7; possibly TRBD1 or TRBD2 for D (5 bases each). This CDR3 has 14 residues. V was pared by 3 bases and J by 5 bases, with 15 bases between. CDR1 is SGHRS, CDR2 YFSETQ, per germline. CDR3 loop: CASSSGTFDHEQYF. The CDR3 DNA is TGCGCCAGCAGCTCCGGGACGTTCGACCACGAGCAGTACTTC.

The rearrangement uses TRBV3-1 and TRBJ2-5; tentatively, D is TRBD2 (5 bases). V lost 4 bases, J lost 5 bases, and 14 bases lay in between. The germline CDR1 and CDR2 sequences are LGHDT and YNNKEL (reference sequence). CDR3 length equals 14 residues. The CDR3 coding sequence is TGTGCCAGCAGCCTAGTGGGGAGCAGCGAGACCCAGTACTTC. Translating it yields CASSLVGSSETQYF.

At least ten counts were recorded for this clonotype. The CDR3 DNA reads TGCAGTGCTAGAGGAGGGCTAGCGGAATACGAGCAGTACTTC. It specifies CSARGGLAEYEQYF. This chain joins TRBV20-1 and TRBJ2-7, with 7 nucleotides matching TRBD2. Germline CDR1 reads DFQATT; CDR2 reads SNEGSKA (reference sequence). This CDR3 has 14 amino acids. Trimming at V came to 1 base and at J to 4 bases, leaving 7 bases not matched to a gene.

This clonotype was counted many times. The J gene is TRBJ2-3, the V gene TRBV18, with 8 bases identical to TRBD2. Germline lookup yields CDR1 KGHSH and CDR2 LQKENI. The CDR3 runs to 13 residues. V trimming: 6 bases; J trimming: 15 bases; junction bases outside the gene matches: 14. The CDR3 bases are TGTGCCAGCTCCCCTATAGCGGGGACCGAGGCATATTTT. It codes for CASSPIAGTEAYF.

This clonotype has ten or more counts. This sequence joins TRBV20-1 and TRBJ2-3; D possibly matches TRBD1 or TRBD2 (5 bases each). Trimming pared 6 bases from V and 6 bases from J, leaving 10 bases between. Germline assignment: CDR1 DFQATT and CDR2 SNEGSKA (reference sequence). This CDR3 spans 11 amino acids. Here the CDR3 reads CSAGVPDTQYF. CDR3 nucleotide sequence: TGCAGTGCGGGGGTCCCCGATACGCAGTATTTT.